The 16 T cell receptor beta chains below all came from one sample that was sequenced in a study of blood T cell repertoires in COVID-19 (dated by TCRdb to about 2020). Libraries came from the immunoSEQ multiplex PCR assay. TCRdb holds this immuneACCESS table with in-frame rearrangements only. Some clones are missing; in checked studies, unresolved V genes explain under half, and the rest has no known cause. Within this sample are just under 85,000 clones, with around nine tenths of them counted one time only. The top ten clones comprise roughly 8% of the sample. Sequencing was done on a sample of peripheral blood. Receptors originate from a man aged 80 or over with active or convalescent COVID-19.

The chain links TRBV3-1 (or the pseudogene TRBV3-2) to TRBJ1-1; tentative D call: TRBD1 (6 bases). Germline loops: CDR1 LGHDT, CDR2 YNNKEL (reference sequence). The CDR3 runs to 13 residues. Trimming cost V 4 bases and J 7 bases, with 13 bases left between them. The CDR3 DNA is TGTGCCAGCAGCCCCACAGGGCGTAATGAAGCTTTCTTT. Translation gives CASSPTGRNEAFF.

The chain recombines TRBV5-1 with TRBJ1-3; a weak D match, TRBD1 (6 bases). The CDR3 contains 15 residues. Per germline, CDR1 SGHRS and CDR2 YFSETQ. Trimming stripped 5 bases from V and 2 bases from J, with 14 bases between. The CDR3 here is CASRYHRETGNTIYF. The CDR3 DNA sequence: TGCGCCAGCAGATATCACAGGGAGACTGGAAACACCATATATTTT.

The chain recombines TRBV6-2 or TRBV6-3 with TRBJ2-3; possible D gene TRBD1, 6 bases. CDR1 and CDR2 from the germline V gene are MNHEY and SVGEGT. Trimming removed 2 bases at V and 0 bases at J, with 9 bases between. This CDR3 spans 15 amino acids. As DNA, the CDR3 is TGTGCCAGCAGTTACCGACAGGCTAGCACAGATACGCAGTATTTT. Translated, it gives CASSYRQASTDTQYF.

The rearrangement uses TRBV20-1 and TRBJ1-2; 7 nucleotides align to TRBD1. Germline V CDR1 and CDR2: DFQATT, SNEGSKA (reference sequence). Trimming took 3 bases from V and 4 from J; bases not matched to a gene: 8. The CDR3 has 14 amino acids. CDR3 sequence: CSASSGQPGYGYTF. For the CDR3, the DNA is TGCAGTGCTAGTTCGGGACAGCCAGGCTATGGCTACACCTTC.

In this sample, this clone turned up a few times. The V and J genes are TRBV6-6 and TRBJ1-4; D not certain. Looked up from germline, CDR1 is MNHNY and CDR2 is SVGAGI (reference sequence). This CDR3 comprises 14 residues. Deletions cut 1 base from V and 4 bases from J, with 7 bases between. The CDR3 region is CASSYLQVNEKLFF. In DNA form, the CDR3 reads TGTGCCAGCAGTTACTTGCAGGTTAATGAAAAACTGTTTTTT.

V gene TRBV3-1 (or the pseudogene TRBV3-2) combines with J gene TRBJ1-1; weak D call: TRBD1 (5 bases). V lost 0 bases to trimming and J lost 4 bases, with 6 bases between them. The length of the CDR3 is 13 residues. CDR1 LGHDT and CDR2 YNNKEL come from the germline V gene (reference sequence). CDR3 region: CASSQDGGTEAFF. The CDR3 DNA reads TGTGCCAGCAGCCAAGACGGGGGCACTGAAGCTTTCTTT.

The CDR3 sequence is CASSFTGSSGNTIYF. The CDR3 DNA is TGTGCCAGCAGCTTCACAGGGAGCTCTGGAAACACCATATATTTT. This chain links TRBV11-3 with TRBJ1-3, with a possible D match to TRBD1 (6 bases). V lost 3 bases, J lost 0 bases, and 9 bases lay in between. Germline loops: CDR1 SGHNT, CDR2 YENEEA. The CDR3 is 15 amino acids. The full variable domain, in which reference TRBV11-3 and TRBJ1-3 provide the parts outside the CDR3, is EAGVVQSPRYKIIEKKQPVAFWCNPISGHNTLYWYLQNLGQGPELLIRYENEEAVDDSQLPKDRFSAERLKGVDSTLKIQPAELGDSAVYLCASSFTGSSGNTIYFGEGSWLTVV.

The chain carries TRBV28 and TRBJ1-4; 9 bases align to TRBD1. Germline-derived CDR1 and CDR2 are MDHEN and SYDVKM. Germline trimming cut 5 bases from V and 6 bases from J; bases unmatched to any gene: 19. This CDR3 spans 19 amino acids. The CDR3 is CASSQAGVLPGQGHEKLFF. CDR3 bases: TGTGCCAGCAGTCAAGCCGGCGTACTGCCGGGACAGGGACATGAAAAACTGTTTTTT.

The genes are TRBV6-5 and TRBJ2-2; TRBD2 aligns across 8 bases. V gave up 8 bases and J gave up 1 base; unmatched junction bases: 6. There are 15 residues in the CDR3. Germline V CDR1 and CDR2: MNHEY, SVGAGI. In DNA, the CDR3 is TGTGCCAGCTGGGGGCTAGCGGGGAACACCGGGGAGCTGTTTTTT. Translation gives CASWGLAGNTGELFF.

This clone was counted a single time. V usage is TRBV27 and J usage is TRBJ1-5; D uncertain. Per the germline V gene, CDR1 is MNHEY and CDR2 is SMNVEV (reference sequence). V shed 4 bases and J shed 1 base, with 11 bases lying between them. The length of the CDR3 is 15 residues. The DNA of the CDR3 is TGTGCCAGCAGTTCTTGGGAGGGAAGCAATCAGCCCCAGCATTTT. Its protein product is CASSSWEGSNQPQHF.

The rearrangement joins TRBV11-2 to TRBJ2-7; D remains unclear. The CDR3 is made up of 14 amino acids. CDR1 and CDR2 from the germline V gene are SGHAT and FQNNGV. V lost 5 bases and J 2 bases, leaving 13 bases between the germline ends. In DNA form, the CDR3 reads TGTGCCAGCAGCATAAGCGACGGCGCCTACGAGCAGTACGTC. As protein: CASSISDGAYEQYV.

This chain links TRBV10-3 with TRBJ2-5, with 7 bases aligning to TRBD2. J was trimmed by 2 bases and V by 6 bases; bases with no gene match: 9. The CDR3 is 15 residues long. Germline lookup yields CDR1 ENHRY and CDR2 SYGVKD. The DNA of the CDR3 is TGTGCCATCAGACCCGGGACTACCAGTCAAGAGACCCAGTACTTC. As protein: CAIRPGTTSQETQYF.

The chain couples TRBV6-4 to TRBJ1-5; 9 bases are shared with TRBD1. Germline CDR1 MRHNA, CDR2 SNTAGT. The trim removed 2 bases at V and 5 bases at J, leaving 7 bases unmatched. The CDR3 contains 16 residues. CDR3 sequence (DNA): TGTGCCAGCAGTGACCCCCGGGACAGGGAAGATCAGCCCCAGCATTTT. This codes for CASSDPRDREDQPQHF.

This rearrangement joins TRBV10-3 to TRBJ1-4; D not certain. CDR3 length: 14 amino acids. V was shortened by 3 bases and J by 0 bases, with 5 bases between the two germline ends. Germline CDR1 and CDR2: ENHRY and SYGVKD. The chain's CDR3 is CAISDLATNEKLFF. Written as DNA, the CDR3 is TGTGCCATCAGTGACTTAGCAACTAATGAAAAACTGTTTTTT.

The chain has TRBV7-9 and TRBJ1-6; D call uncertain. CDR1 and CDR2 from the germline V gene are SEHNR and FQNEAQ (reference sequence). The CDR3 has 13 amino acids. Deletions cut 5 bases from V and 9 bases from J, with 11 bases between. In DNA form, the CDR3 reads TGTGCCAGCAGCAGCGATTGGAGTTCACCCCTCCACTTT. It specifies CASSSDWSSPLHF.

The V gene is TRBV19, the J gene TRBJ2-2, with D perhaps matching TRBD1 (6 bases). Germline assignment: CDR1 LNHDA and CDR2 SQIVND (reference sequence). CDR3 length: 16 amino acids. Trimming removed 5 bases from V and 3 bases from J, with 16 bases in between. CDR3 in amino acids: CASSVGRTVDTGELFF. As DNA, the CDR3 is TGTGCCAGTAGTGTCGGGCGGACAGTAGACACCGGGGAGCTGTTTTTT.